The rows below give T cell receptor beta chains drawn from one sample of a study of blood T cell repertoires in COVID-19. Produced via immunoSEQ multiplex PCR; TCRdb's table is partial and in-frame only. Of 200,000 to 300,000 clones listed, 75% to 90% are singletons. The material sequenced was peripheral blood. All receptors come from a man younger than 45 with active or convalescent COVID-19. CDR3s include the opening cysteine and the closing phenylalanine or tryptophan. The D gene is left open where the match is weak. Some rows have no size entry. The others give once, few or many, or a class for an expanded clone.

V gene: TRBV28
D gene: NA
clone size: NA
J gene: TRBJ1-4
CDR3 length: 14
CDR3 protein: CASTWSGRDEKLFF
CDR3 DNA: TGTGCCAGCACCTGGTCCGGGAGGGATGAAAAACTGTTTTTT

V gene: TRBV7-9
D gene: TRBD2
clone size: NA
J gene: TRBJ2-5
CDR3 length: 19
CDR3 protein: CASSLARWFERGVGETQYF
CDR3 DNA: TGTGCCAGCAGCTTAGCGCGATGGTTCGAGCGGGGGGTAGGGGAGACCCAGTACTTC

V gene: TRBV11-2
D gene: TRBD2
clone size: NA
J gene: TRBJ2-5
CDR3 length: 15
CDR3 protein: CASSLIAGGRETQYF
CDR3 DNA: TGTGCCAGCAGCTTAATAGCGGGGGGGAGAGAGACCCAGTACTTC

V gene: TRBV13
D gene: TRBD1
clone size: NA
J gene: TRBJ2-1
CDR3 length: 16
CDR3 protein: CASSPQTGEHYNEQFF
CDR3 DNA: TGTGCCAGCAGCCCACAGACAGGGGAACACTACAATGAGCAGTTCTTC

V gene: TRBV9
D gene: NA
clone size: NA
J gene: TRBJ1-4
CDR3 length: 14
CDR3 protein: CASSSGWTNEKLFF
CDR3 DNA: TGTGCCAGCAGCTCAGGCTGGACTAATGAAAAACTGTTTTTT

V gene: TRBV25-1
D gene: NA
clone size: NA
J gene: TRBJ2-1
CDR3 length: 16
CDR3 protein: CASSESEAGGYNEQFF
CDR3 DNA: TGTGCCAGCAGTGAATCGGAGGCAGGAGGTTACAATGAGCAGTTCTTC

V gene: TRBV5-1
D gene: TRBD2
clone size: once
J gene: TRBJ2-5
CDR3 length: 15
CDR3 protein: CASSSDSGGRETQYF
CDR3 DNA: TGCGCCAGCAGCTCCGATAGCGGGGGCCGGGAGACCCAGTACTTC

V gene: TRBV29-1
D gene: NA
clone size: NA
J gene: TRBJ2-2
CDR3 length: 14
CDR3 protein: CSVGVDSNTGELFF
CDR3 DNA: TGCAGCGTCGGGGTCGATTCGAACACCGGGGAGCTGTTTTTT

V gene: TRBV2
D gene: NA
clone size: NA
J gene: TRBJ2-1
CDR3 length: 15
CDR3 protein: CASRIEGISYNEQFF
CDR3 DNA: TGTGCCAGCAGAATAGAGGGAATCTCCTACAATGAGCAGTTCTTC

V gene: TRBV5-1
D gene: NA
clone size: few
J gene: TRBJ1-2
CDR3 length: 15
CDR3 protein: CASRAGGGEGYGYTF
CDR3 DNA: TGCGCCAGCAGAGCAGGCGGCGGCGAGGGCTATGGCTACACCTTC

V gene: TRBV18
D gene: TRBD2
clone size: few
J gene: TRBJ2-1
CDR3 length: 18
CDR3 protein: CASSPPSGPTSGGKKQFF
CDR3 DNA: TGTGCCAGCTCACCACCATCAGGTCCGACTAGCGGGGGAAAAAAGCAGTTCTTC

V gene: TRBV4-2
D gene: NA
clone size: NA
J gene: TRBJ1-2
CDR3 length: 13
CDR3 protein: CASSQDTGVGYTF
CDR3 DNA: TGTGCCAGCAGCCAAGATACCGGGGTAGGCTACACCTTC

V gene: TRBV6-1
D gene: TRBD1
clone size: NA
J gene: TRBJ1-6
CDR3 length: 15
CDR3 protein: CASSEEGAIGSPLHF
CDR3 DNA: TGTGCCAGCAGTGAGGAGGGGGCGATCGGTTCACCCCTCCACTTT

V gene: TRBV9
D gene: NA
clone size: NA
J gene: TRBJ2-7
CDR3 length: 13
CDR3 protein: CASSVGNSYEQYF
CDR3 DNA: TGTGCCAGCAGCGTAGGAAACAGCTACGAGCAGTACTTC

V gene: TRBV29-1
D gene: NA
clone size: NA
J gene: TRBJ1-1
CDR3 length: 13
CDR3 protein: CRAALGGTPEAFF
CDR3 DNA: TGCAGAGCTGCGCTGGGAGGGACCCCTGAGGCTTTCTTT

V gene: TRBV30
D gene: NA
clone size: NA
J gene: TRBJ1-5
CDR3 length: 13
CDR3 protein: CAWNSLENQPQHF
CDR3 DNA: TGTGCCTGGAATTCTTTGGAGAATCAGCCCCAGCATTTT

V gene: TRBV29-1
D gene: TRBD1
clone size: NA
J gene: TRBJ1-1
CDR3 length: 15
CDR3 protein: CSVEARQGAWTEAFF
CDR3 DNA: TGCAGCGTTGAAGCCAGACAGGGGGCTTGGACTGAAGCTTTCTTT

V gene: TRBV6-1
D gene: NA
clone size: NA
J gene: TRBJ2-7
CDR3 length: 16
CDR3 protein: CASSEGSSSRTYEQYF
CDR3 DNA: TGTGCCAGCAGCGAAGGGTCGTCCAGCAGGACCTACGAGCAGTACTTC

V gene: TRBV4-1
D gene: TRBD2
clone size: NA
J gene: TRBJ2-7
CDR3 length: 14
CDR3 protein: CASSPGTSFSEQYF
CDR3 DNA: TGCGCCAGCAGCCCCGGGACTAGCTTTTCCGAGCAGTACTTC

V gene: TRBV7-2
D gene: TRBD1
clone size: NA
J gene: TRBJ1-1
CDR3 length: 15
CDR3 protein: CASSTGTGANTEAFF
CDR3 DNA: TGTGCCAGCAGCACCGGGACAGGGGCCAACACTGAAGCTTTCTTT

V gene: TRBV19
D gene: TRBD1
clone size: NA
J gene: TRBJ1-3
CDR3 length: 16
CDR3 protein: CASSLRDSFSGNTIYF
CDR3 DNA: TGTGCCAGTAGTCTCCGGGACAGCTTCTCTGGAAACACCATATATTTT

V gene: TRBV12-5
D gene: NA
clone size: NA
J gene: TRBJ1-2
CDR3 length: 16
CDR3 protein: CASGLSSGGGIYGYTF
CDR3 DNA: TGTGCTAGTGGTTTGTCTTCGGGAGGGGGAATCTATGGCTACACCTTC

V gene: TRBV7-9
D gene: NA
clone size: few
J gene: TRBJ2-6
CDR3 length: 15
CDR3 protein: CASLQGSSGANVLTF
CDR3 DNA: TGTGCCAGCCTACAGGGTAGCTCTGGGGCCAACGTCCTGACTTTC

V gene: TRBV12-3/TRBV12-4
D gene: NA
clone size: NA
J gene: TRBJ2-7
CDR3 length: 13
CDR3 protein: CASSVQGRVEQYF
CDR3 DNA: TGTGCCAGCAGTGTACAGGGCCGGGTGGAGCAGTACTTC

V gene: TRBV10-3
D gene: NA
clone size: NA
J gene: TRBJ1-6
CDR3 length: 14
CDR3 protein: CAISEIEGSSPLHF
CDR3 DNA: TGTGCCATCAGTGAAATAGAAGGGAGTTCACCCCTCCACTTT

V gene: TRBV9
D gene: NA
clone size: medium-sized
J gene: TRBJ1-3
CDR3 length: 16
CDR3 protein: CASSGFDNFEGNTIYF
CDR3 DNA: TGTGCCAGCAGCGGTTTCGACAATTTCGAAGGAAACACCATATATTTT

V gene: TRBV4-3
D gene: NA
clone size: NA
J gene: TRBJ2-7
CDR3 length: 14
CDR3 protein: CASSPGGGGSEQYF
CDR3 DNA: TGCGCCAGCAGCCCCGGAGGGGGGGGTTCTGAGCAGTACTTC

V gene: TRBV5-8
D gene: NA
clone size: NA
J gene: TRBJ1-1
CDR3 length: 17
CDR3 protein: CASSSSSGRKANTEAFF
CDR3 DNA: TGTGCCAGCAGCTCGTCCAGCGGACGAAAAGCGAACACTGAAGCTTTCTTT

V gene: TRBV19
D gene: NA
clone size: NA
J gene: TRBJ1-5
CDR3 length: 15
CDR3 protein: CASSPQTGGGQPQHF
CDR3 DNA: TGTGCCAGTTCCCCACAGACAGGCGGGGGGCAGCCCCAGCATTTT

V gene: TRBV18
D gene: TRBD2
clone size: NA
J gene: TRBJ2-2
CDR3 length: 16
CDR3 protein: CASSPLAGGNTGELFF
CDR3 DNA: TGTGCCAGCTCGCCTCTAGCGGGGGGAAACACCGGGGAGCTGTTTTTT

V gene: TRBV19
D gene: TRBD1
clone size: NA
J gene: TRBJ1-5
CDR3 length: 16
CDR3 protein: CASSPGDRGPSQPQHF
CDR3 DNA: TGTGCCAGTAGTCCCGGGGACAGGGGGCCTTCTCAGCCCCAGCATTTT

V gene: TRBV29-1
D gene: NA
clone size: NA
J gene: TRBJ1-3
CDR3 length: 12
CDR3 protein: CSVGESGNTIYF
CDR3 DNA: TGCAGCGTCGGGGAATCTGGAAACACCATATATTTT

V gene: TRBV4-1
D gene: NA
clone size: NA
J gene: TRBJ2-1
CDR3 length: 15
CDR3 protein: CASSQEPSVSNEQFF
CDR3 DNA: TGCGCCAGCAGCCAAGAACCAAGCGTTTCCAATGAGCAGTTCTTC

V gene: TRBV30
D gene: TRBD2
clone size: NA
J gene: TRBJ2-1
CDR3 length: 14
CDR3 protein: CAWRTGGNYNEQFF
CDR3 DNA: TGTGCCTGGAGGACGGGGGGTAACTACAATGAGCAGTTCTTC

V gene: TRBV19
D gene: NA
clone size: few
J gene: TRBJ1-4
CDR3 length: 15
CDR3 protein: CASSLQAATNEKLFF
CDR3 DNA: TGTGCCAGTAGTCTTCAGGCTGCAACTAATGAAAAACTGTTTTTT

V gene: TRBV19
D gene: TRBD1
clone size: NA
J gene: TRBJ1-5
CDR3 length: 13
CDR3 protein: CASQDRGDQPQHF
CDR3 DNA: TGTGCCAGTCAGGACAGGGGAGATCAGCCCCAGCATTTT

V gene: TRBV6-5
D gene: NA
clone size: NA
J gene: TRBJ1-2
CDR3 length: 11
CDR3 protein: CASSYGGGYTF
CDR3 DNA: TGTGCCAGCAGTTACGGAGGTGGCTACACCTTC

V gene: TRBV18
D gene: NA
clone size: NA
J gene: TRBJ1-6
CDR3 length: 17
CDR3 protein: CASSPLEQGSYNSPLHF
CDR3 DNA: TGTGCCAGCTCACCACTGGAGCAAGGCTCCTATAATTCACCCCTCCACTTT

V gene: TRBV29-1
D gene: NA
clone size: NA
J gene: TRBJ2-5
CDR3 length: 14
CDR3 protein: CSAGGQLHQETQYF
CDR3 DNA: TGCAGCGCCGGGGGACAGCTCCATCAAGAGACCCAGTACTTC

V gene: TRBV6-5
D gene: NA
clone size: NA
J gene: TRBJ1-4
CDR3 length: 14
CDR3 protein: CASSPGQEGEKLFF
CDR3 DNA: TGTGCCAGCAGTCCGGGACAAGAGGGTGAAAAACTGTTTTTT

V gene: TRBV18
D gene: NA
clone size: many
J gene: TRBJ2-2
CDR3 length: 15
CDR3 protein: CASSPPSGNTGELFF
CDR3 DNA: TGTGCCAGCTCACCACCTTCCGGGAACACCGGGGAGCTGTTTTTT

V gene: TRBV11-2
D gene: NA
clone size: NA
J gene: TRBJ2-5
CDR3 length: 11
CDR3 protein: CASSIEETQYF
CDR3 DNA: TGTGCCAGCAGCATCGAAGAGACCCAGTACTTC

V gene: TRBV4-2
D gene: NA
clone size: NA
J gene: TRBJ1-1
CDR3 length: 15
CDR3 protein: CASSQKEGMETEAFF
CDR3 DNA: TGTGCCAGCAGCCAAAAGGAGGGGATGGAGACTGAAGCTTTCTTT

V gene: TRBV5-6
D gene: NA
clone size: NA
J gene: TRBJ1-2
CDR3 length: 17
CDR3 protein: CASSSPITDQPNYGYTF
CDR3 DNA: TGTGCCAGCAGCTCGCCGATAACAGATCAACCTAACTATGGCTACACCTTC

V gene: TRBV6-5
D gene: TRBD1
clone size: NA
J gene: TRBJ1-2
CDR3 length: 14
CDR3 protein: CASSQRDSPSGYTF
CDR3 DNA: TGTGCCAGCAGTCAAAGGGACAGTCCCTCTGGCTACACCTTC

V gene: TRBV5-4
D gene: TRBD1
clone size: NA
J gene: TRBJ1-1
CDR3 length: 14
CDR3 protein: CASSFTGGDIEAFF
CDR3 DNA: TGTGCCAGCAGTTTCACAGGGGGCGATATTGAGGCTTTCTTT

V gene: TRBV5-1
D gene: TRBD2
clone size: NA
J gene: TRBJ2-3
CDR3 length: 17
CDR3 protein: CASSPAVLTSATDTQYF
CDR3 DNA: TGCGCCAGCAGCCCTGCGGTTTTGACTAGCGCCACAGATACGCAGTATTTT

V gene: TRBV5-1
D gene: TRBD1
clone size: few
J gene: TRBJ1-4
CDR3 length: 14
CDR3 protein: CASSWTGANEKLFF
CDR3 DNA: TGCGCCAGCAGCTGGACAGGAGCTAATGAAAAACTGTTTTTT

V gene: TRBV9
D gene: TRBD2
clone size: NA
J gene: TRBJ2-1
CDR3 length: 17
CDR3 protein: CASSVTSGGASSNEQFF
CDR3 DNA: TGTGCCAGCAGCGTGACTAGCGGGGGGGCATCATCCAATGAGCAGTTCTTC

V gene: TRBV21-1
D gene: NA
clone size: NA
J gene: TRBJ2-1
CDR3 length: 16
CDR3 protein: CASSKLFRVLHNEQFF
CDR3 DNA: TGTGCCAGCAGCAAACTTTTCCGGGTCCTACACAATGAGCAGTTCTTC

V gene: TRBV30
D gene: NA
clone size: NA
J gene: TRBJ2-4
CDR3 length: 14
CDR3 protein: CAWSWSGTKNIQYF
CDR3 DNA: TGTGCCTGGAGTTGGTCGGGGACCAAAAACATTCAGTACTTC

V gene: TRBV7-9
D gene: NA
clone size: NA
J gene: TRBJ2-7
CDR3 length: 12
CDR3 protein: CASSFISYEQYF
CDR3 DNA: TGTGCCAGCAGCTTTATTTCCTACGAGCAGTACTTC

V gene: TRBV25-1
D gene: TRBD2
clone size: few
J gene: TRBJ2-7
CDR3 length: 15
CDR3 protein: CASSGTGGLIPQQYF
CDR3 DNA: TGTGCCAGCAGTGGGACGGGGGGTCTTATTCCCCAGCAGTACTTC

V gene: TRBV5-1
D gene: NA
clone size: NA
J gene: TRBJ2-5
CDR3 length: 15
CDR3 protein: CASSLLSAPRETQYF
CDR3 DNA: TGCGCCAGCAGCTTGTTGTCCGCGCCCCGGGAGACCCAGTACTTC

V gene: TRBV2
D gene: TRBD2
clone size: NA
J gene: TRBJ2-2
CDR3 length: 16
CDR3 protein: CASRRGLLTNTGELFF
CDR3 DNA: TGTGCCAGCAGAAGGGGACTACTTACTAACACCGGGGAGCTGTTTTTT

V gene: TRBV6-2/TRBV6-3
D gene: NA
clone size: NA
J gene: TRBJ2-3
CDR3 length: 18
CDR3 protein: CASSYSFPNPGHTDTQYF
CDR3 DNA: TGTGCCAGCAGTTACTCGTTTCCTAACCCGGGACACACAGATACGCAGTATTTT

V gene: TRBV5-5
D gene: TRBD1
clone size: NA
J gene: TRBJ2-7
CDR3 length: 15
CDR3 protein: CASSHPGQGAVEQYF
CDR3 DNA: TGTGCCAGCAGCCATCCGGGACAGGGGGCCGTCGAGCAGTACTTC

V gene: TRBV15
D gene: TRBD1
clone size: NA
J gene: TRBJ1-4
CDR3 length: 15
CDR3 protein: CATSRGGQGGEKLFF
CDR3 DNA: TGTGCCACCAGCAGAGGGGGACAGGGAGGTGAAAAACTGTTTTTT

V gene: TRBV6-5
D gene: NA
clone size: once
J gene: TRBJ2-3
CDR3 length: 15
CDR3 protein: CASSQGGMSTDTQYF
CDR3 DNA: TGTGCCAGCAGCCAGGGGGGAATGAGCACAGATACGCAGTATTTT

V gene: TRBV6-1
D gene: TRBD1
clone size: NA
J gene: TRBJ1-3
CDR3 length: 15
CDR3 protein: CASSERSRGGNTIYF
CDR3 DNA: TGTGCCAGCAGTGAGAGATCCAGGGGGGGAAACACCATATATTTT